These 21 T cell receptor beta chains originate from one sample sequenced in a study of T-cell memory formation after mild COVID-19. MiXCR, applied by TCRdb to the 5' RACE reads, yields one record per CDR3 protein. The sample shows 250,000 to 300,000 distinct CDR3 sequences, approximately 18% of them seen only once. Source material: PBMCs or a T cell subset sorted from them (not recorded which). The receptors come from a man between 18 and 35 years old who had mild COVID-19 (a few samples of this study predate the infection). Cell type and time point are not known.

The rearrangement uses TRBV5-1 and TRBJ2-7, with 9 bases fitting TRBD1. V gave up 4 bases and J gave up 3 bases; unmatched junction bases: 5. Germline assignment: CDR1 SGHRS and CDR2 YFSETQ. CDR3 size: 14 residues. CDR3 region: CASSGGTGHYEQYF. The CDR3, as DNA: TGCGCCAGCAGCGGCGGGACAGGGCACTACGAGCAGTACTTC.

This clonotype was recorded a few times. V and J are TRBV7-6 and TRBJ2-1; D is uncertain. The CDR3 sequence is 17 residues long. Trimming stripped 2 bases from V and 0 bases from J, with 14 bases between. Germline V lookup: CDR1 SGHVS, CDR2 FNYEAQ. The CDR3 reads CASSLTHATSSYNEQFF. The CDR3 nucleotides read TGTGCCAGCAGCTTAACTCACGCCACCAGCTCCTACAATGAGCAGTTCTTC.

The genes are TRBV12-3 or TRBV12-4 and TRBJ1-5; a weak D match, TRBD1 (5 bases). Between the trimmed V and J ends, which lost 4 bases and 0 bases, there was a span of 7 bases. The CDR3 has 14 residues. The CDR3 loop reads CASSWGNSNQPQHF. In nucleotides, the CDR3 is TGTGCCAGCAGTTGGGGCAATAGCAATCAGCCCCAGCATTTT.

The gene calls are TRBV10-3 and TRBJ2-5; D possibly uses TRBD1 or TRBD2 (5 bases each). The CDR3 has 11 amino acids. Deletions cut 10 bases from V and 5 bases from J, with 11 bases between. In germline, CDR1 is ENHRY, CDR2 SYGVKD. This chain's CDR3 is CASRVAETQYF. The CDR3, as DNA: TGTGCCAGCAGGGTAGCGGAGACCCAGTACTTC.

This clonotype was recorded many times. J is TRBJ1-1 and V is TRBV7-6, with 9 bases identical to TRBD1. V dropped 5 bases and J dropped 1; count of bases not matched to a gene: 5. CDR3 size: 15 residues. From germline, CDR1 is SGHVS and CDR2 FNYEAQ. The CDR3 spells CASSPGQGGNTEAFF. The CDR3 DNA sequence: TGTGCCAGCAGCCCGGGACAGGGAGGGAACACTGAAGCTTTCTTT. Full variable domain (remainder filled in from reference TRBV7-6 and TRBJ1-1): GAGVSQSPRYKVTKRGQDVALRCDPISGHVSLYWYRQALGQGPEFLTYFNYEAQQDKSGLPNDRFSAERPEGSISTLTIQRTEQRDSAMYRCASSPGQGGNTEAFFGQGTRLTVV.

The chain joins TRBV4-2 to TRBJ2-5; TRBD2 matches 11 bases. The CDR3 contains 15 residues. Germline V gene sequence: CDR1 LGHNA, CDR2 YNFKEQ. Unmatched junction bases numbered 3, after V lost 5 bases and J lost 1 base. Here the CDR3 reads CASSELAGAQETQYF. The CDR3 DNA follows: TGTGCCAGCAGCGAACTAGCGGGGGCCCAAGAGACCCAGTACTTC.

CDR3 residues: CASSLAGGPIETQYF. The CDR3 region has the DNA TGTGCCAGCAGTTTGGCGGGGGGGCCTATTGAGACCCAGTACTTC. The rearrangement joins TRBV7-3 to TRBJ2-5; 9 bases line up with TRBD2. The length of the CDR3 is 15 residues. The germline CDR1 and CDR2 sequences are SGHTA and FQGTGA. V gave up 6 bases and J gave up 5 bases; unmatched junction bases: 10.

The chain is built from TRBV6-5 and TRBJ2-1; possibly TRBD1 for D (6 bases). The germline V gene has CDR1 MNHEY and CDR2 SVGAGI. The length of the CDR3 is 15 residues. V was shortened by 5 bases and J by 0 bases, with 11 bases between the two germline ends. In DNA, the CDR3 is TGTGCCAGCAGTGCAGGGGTAAGCTCCTACAATGAGCAGTTCTTC. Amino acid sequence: CASSAGVSSYNEQFF.

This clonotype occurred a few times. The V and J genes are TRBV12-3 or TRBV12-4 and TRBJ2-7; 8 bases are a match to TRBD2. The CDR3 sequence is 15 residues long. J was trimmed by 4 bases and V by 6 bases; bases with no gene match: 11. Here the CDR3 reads CASRRESGGGYEQYF. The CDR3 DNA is TGTGCCAGCAGGCGGGAAAGCGGGGGCGGGTACGAGCAGTACTTC.

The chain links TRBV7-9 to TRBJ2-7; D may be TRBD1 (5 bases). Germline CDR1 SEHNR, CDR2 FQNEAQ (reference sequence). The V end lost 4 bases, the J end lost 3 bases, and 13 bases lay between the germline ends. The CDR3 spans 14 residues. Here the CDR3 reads CASSSWGRDYEQYV. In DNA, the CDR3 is TGTGCCAGCAGCTCTTGGGGCAGAGACTACGAGCAGTACGTC.

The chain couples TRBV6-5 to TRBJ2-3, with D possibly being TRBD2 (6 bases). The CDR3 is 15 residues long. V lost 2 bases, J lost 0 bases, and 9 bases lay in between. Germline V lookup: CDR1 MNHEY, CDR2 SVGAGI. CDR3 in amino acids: CASSYSGRSTDTQYF. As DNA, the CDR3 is TGTGCCAGCAGTTACAGCGGGCGAAGCACAGATACGCAGTATTTT.

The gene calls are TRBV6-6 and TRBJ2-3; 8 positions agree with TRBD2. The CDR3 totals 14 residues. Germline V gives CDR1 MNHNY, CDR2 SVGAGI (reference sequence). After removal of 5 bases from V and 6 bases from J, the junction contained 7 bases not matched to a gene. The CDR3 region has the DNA TGTGCCAGCAGTGGGCAGCGGGGGCCGGATACGCAGTATTTT. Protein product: CASSGQRGPDTQYF.

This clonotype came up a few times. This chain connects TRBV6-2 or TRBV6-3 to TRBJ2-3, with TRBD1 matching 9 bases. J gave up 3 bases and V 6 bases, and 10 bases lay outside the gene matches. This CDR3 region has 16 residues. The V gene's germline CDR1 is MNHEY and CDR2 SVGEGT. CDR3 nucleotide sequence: TGTGCCAGCAGCACCCGGGACAGGGTATTGACAGATACGCAGTATTTT. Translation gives CASSTRDRVLTDTQYF.

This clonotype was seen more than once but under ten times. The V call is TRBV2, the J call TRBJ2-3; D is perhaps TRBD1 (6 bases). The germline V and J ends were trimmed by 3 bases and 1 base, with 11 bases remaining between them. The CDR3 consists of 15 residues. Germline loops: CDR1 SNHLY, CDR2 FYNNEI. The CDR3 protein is CASSDGRGGTDTQYF. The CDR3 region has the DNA TGTGCCAGCAGTGATGGCAGGGGAGGCACAGATACGCAGTATTTT.

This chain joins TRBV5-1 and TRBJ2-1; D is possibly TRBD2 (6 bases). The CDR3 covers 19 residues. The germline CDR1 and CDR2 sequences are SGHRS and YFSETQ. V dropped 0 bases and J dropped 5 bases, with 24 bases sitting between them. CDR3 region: CASSLATDYPLSGDNEQFF. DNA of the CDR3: TGCGCCAGCAGCTTGGCTACGGACTACCCTCTTTCGGGGGACAATGAGCAGTTCTTC.

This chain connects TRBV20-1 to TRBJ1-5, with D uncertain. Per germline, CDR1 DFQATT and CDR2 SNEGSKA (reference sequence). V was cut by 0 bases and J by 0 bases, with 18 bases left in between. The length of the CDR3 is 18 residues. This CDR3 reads CSARDRLDAGSSNQPQHF. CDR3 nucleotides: TGCAGTGCTAGAGACAGGCTTGACGCGGGATCTAGCAATCAGCCCCAGCATTTT.

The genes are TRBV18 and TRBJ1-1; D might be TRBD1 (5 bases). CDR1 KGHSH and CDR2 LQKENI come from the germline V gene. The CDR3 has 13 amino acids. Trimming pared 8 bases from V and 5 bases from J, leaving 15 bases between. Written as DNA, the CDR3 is TGTGCCAGCCAACGACTGGGGGTGACTGAAGCTTTCTTT. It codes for CASQRLGVTEAFF.

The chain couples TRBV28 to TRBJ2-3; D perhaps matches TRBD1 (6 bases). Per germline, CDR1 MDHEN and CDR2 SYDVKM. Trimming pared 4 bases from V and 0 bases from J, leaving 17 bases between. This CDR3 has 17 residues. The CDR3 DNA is TGTGCCAGCAGTTCGGTCCCGAGGGGGTCGAGCACAGATACGCAGTATTTT. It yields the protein CASSSVPRGSSTDTQYF. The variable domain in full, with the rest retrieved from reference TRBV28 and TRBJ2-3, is DVKVTQSSRYLVKRTGEKVFLECVQDMDHENMFWYRQDPGLGLRLIYFSYDVKMKEKGDIPEGYSVSREKKERFSLILESASTNQTSMYLCASSSVPRGSSTDTQYFGPGTRLTVL.

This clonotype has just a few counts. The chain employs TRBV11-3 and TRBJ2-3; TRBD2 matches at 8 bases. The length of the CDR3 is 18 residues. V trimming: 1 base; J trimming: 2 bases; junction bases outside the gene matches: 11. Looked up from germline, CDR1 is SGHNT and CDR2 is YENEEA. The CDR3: CASSLGLHRGGPTDTQYF. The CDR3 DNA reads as TGTGCCAGCAGCTTAGGCCTTCACCGGGGGGGCCCCACAGATACGCAGTATTTT. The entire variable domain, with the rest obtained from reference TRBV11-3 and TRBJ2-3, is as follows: EAGVVQSPRYKIIEKKQPVAFWCNPISGHNTLYWYLQNLGQGPELLIRYENEEAVDDSQLPKDRFSAERLKGVDSTLKIQPAELGDSAVYLCASSLGLHRGGPTDTQYFGPGTRLTVL.

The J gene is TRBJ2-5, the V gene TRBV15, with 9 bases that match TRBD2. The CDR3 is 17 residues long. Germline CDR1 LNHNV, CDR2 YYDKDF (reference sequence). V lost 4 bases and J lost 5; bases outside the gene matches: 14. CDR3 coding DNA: TGTGCCACCAGCAATAGCGGGGGACGCGGGATTCCGGAGACCCAGTACTTC. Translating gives CATSNSGGRGIPETQYF.

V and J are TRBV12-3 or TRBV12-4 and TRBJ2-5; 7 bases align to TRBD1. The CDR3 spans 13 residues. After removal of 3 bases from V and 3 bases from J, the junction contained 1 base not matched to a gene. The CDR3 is CASSFGTEETQYF. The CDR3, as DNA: TGTGCCAGCAGTTTTGGGACAGAAGAGACCCAGTACTTC.